The next 12 T cell receptor beta chains were all read from a single sample in a study of T cells expressing NK-cell markers. With the 5' RACE reads reprocessed, TCRdb shows one record per CDR3 protein and no DNA. With about 380,000 distinct CDR3 sequences in the sample, the ten largest clones hold roughly 5.2%. Sequences were obtained from blood T cells: a sorted CD56 or NKG2C T cell subset, CD4+ or CD8+ T cells, or bulk PBMC T cells (not recorded which). All receptors come from a man aged 18-70 years in good health.

V usage is TRBV25-1 and J usage is TRBJ2-5; with no DNA, the TCRdb D assignment of TRBD1 cannot be verified. Germline CDR1 MGHDK, CDR2 SYGVNS. This CDR3 is built from 14 residues. CDR3 amino acids: CASSEPGPQETQYF.

The gene calls are TRBV20-1 and TRBJ2-3; the TCRdb call, TRBD2, lacks DNA for checking. CDR1 and CDR2 from the germline V gene are DFQATT and SNEGSKA (reference sequence). The CDR3 has 15 residues. The CDR3 sequence is CSAGGTLKSTDTQYF.

The V call is TRBV7-8, the J call TRBJ2-5; the D call from TCRdb, TRBD2, cannot be confirmed without DNA. Looked up from germline, CDR1 is SGHVS and CDR2 is FQNEAQ. The CDR3 has 16 residues. CDR3 protein: CASSRGRGLEKETQYF. Combining the CDR3 with reference TRBV7-8 and TRBJ2-5 gives the whole variable domain GAGVSQSPRYKVAKRGQDVALRCDPISGHVSLFWYQQALGQGPEFLTYFQNEAQLDKSGLPSDRFFAERPEGSVSTLKIQRTQQEDSAVYLCASSRGRGLEKETQYFGPGTRLLVL.

The chain carries TRBV11-2 and TRBJ2-6; the TCRdb D gene call, TRBD1, has no DNA to confirm it. Germline V gene lookup returns CDR1 SGHAT and CDR2 FQNNGV. The CDR3 totals 18 residues. The CDR3: CASSANLGTKSGANVLTF.

The rearrangement joins TRBV14 to TRBJ2-1. This CDR3 is built from 15 residues. Germline CDR1 reads SGHDN; CDR2 reads FVKESK. CDR3 loop: CASSQVGSRLHEQFF.

The chain uses TRBV5-1 and TRBJ2-5; TCRdb designates TRBD1, a call that cannot be tested without DNA. This CDR3 region has 15 residues. Germline V gives CDR1 SGHRS, CDR2 YFSETQ. CDR3 amino acids: CASSIRQALWETQYF.

The genes are TRBV5-6 and TRBJ1-1. CDR3 length: 15 amino acids. CDR1 is SGHDT, CDR2 YYEEEE, per germline. This CDR3 is CASRSRGSRNTEAFF.

The chain has TRBV7-8 and TRBJ1-1; the D gene TCRdb calls, TRBD1, cannot be checked with no DNA. Germline V CDR1 and CDR2: SGHVS, FQNEAQ. This CDR3 contains 15 residues. This CDR3 reads CASSFKPRGNTEAFF.

The chain has TRBV27 and TRBJ2-7; checking the TCRdb D call of TRBD2 is not possible without DNA. CDR1 MNHEY and CDR2 SMNVEV come from the germline V gene (reference sequence). The CDR3 spans 16 residues. The CDR3: CASSKTSGGDSYEQYF.

The chain carries TRBV20-1 and TRBJ1-4. There are 12 residues in the CDR3. The germline CDR1 and CDR2 sequences are DFQATT and SNEGSKA (reference sequence). This CDR3 is CSATGRSEKLFF.

This rearrangement joins TRBV5-8 to TRBJ2-3; checking the TCRdb D call of TRBD2 is not possible without DNA. The CDR3 spans 16 residues. CDR1 is SGHTS, CDR2 YDEGEE, per germline. The CDR3 sequence is CASSGLAGTRTDTQYF.

The chain recombines TRBV3-1 with TRBJ2-7; no DNA is available, so the TRBD1 call from TCRdb remains unchecked. Germline V lookup: CDR1 LGHDT, CDR2 YNNKEL (reference sequence). The CDR3 totals 17 residues. This CDR3 is CASSQGFQPNRGYEQYF.